These T cell receptor beta chains were read from a single sample in a study of OX40 agonist ivuxolimab in advanced cancers. Profiled with immunoSEQ multiplex PCR; TCRdb holds only in-frame clones, not every one. The sample carries about 63,000 clones, 90% to 95% recorded once. The specimen was CD4+ or CD8+ T cells sorted from blood, collected in a trial of the OX40 agonist ivuxolimab. Receptors originate from an adult with an advanced solid tumor such as melanoma, head and neck, liver or kidney cancer. The CDR3 runs from the conserved cysteine through the conserved F or W. The D gene is left open where the match is weak. Expanded clones are given a class, and other clones once, few, many or no size at all.

CDR3nt: TGTGCCAGCAGCTTAGCGGGTTACTCTGGAAACACCATATATTTT; CDR3aa: CASSLAGYSGNTIYF; d_gene: .; j_gene: TRBJ1-3; v_gene: TRBV7-2; abundance: .
CDR3nt: TGTGCCAGCAGCTTATCGGGCCTGGGGCTGGGAGAGACCCAGTACTTC; CDR3aa: CASSLSGLGLGETQYF; d_gene: .; j_gene: TRBJ2-5; v_gene: TRBV7-3; abundance: .
CDR3nt: TGTGCCAGCAGCTTGGACCTAAGTGGGAGCGGGAGGACCCAGTACTTC; CDR3aa: CASSLDLSGSGRTQYF; d_gene: TRBD2; j_gene: TRBJ2-5; v_gene: TRBV5-6; abundance: .
CDR3nt: TGTGCCAGCAGCGTAGAGGGGACTAGCGGCTACAATGAGCAGTTCTTC; CDR3aa: CASSVEGTSGYNEQFF; d_gene: TRBD2; j_gene: TRBJ2-1; v_gene: TRBV9; abundance: .
CDR3nt: TGTGCCAGCAGCTTGGACGGATACAATAGCAATCAGCCCCAGCATTTT; CDR3aa: CASSLDGYNSNQPQHF; d_gene: .; j_gene: TRBJ1-5; v_gene: TRBV5-5; abundance: .
CDR3nt: TGCGCCAGCAGCCACACAGGGGCCGGGGAGCTGTTTTTT; CDR3aa: CASSHTGAGELFF; d_gene: TRBD1; j_gene: TRBJ2-2; v_gene: TRBV4-3; abundance: .
CDR3nt: TGTGCCAGCAGCCCTTCGGGGGGCGGCACTGAAGCTTTCTTT; CDR3aa: CASSPSGGGTEAFF; d_gene: .; j_gene: TRBJ1-1; v_gene: TRBV11-1; abundance: .
CDR3nt: TGTGCCAGCAGGCTGGATGGCTACACCTTC; CDR3aa: CASRLDGYTF; d_gene: .; j_gene: TRBJ1-2; v_gene: TRBV2; abundance: .
CDR3nt: TGTGCCAGCAGCGTAGGGGGACAGGGTAATGAAAAACTGTTTTTT; CDR3aa: CASSVGGQGNEKLFF; d_gene: TRBD1; j_gene: TRBJ1-4; v_gene: TRBV9; abundance: .
CDR3nt: TGTGCCAGCAGTGAGGGACTCCAAAGGATGGAGACCCAGTACTTC; CDR3aa: CASSEGLQRMETQYF; d_gene: .; j_gene: TRBJ2-5; v_gene: TRBV6-1; abundance: .
CDR3nt: TGCGCCAGCAGCCAAGCGAGAAACAGGGGGAACGGGGAGACCCAGTACTTC; CDR3aa: CASSQARNRGNGETQYF; d_gene: TRBD1; j_gene: TRBJ2-5; v_gene: TRBV4-1; abundance: .
CDR3nt: TGCAGCGGGGGAGGGACAGGGAGTTACAATGAGCAGTTCTTC; CDR3aa: CSGGGTGSYNEQFF; d_gene: TRBD1; j_gene: TRBJ2-1; v_gene: TRBV29-1; abundance: .
CDR3nt: TGTGCCAGCAGTTACTCGGGTGGCTACCACAATGAGCAGTTCTTC; CDR3aa: CASSYSGGYHNEQFF; d_gene: .; j_gene: TRBJ2-1; v_gene: TRBV6-5; abundance: .
CDR3nt: TGCGCCAGCAGCCAAGACCAGCTCAATCAGCCCCAGCATTTT; CDR3aa: CASSQDQLNQPQHF; d_gene: .; j_gene: TRBJ1-5; v_gene: TRBV4-1; abundance: .
CDR3nt: TGCGCCAGCAGCCAAGAGACACTGAGCTCCTACGAGCAGTACTTC; CDR3aa: CASSQETLSSYEQYF; d_gene: .; j_gene: TRBJ2-7; v_gene: TRBV4-3; abundance: .
CDR3nt: TGTGCCAGCAGTGAGGGGACCGGGGAGCTGTTTTTT; CDR3aa: CASSEGTGELFF; d_gene: .; j_gene: TRBJ2-2; v_gene: TRBV6-6; abundance: .
CDR3nt: TGCAGCGCCCCCACACCCCGCCCCGTCTGGGGGACAGATTTC; CDR3aa: CSAPTPRPVWGTDF; d_gene: TRBD1; j_gene: TRBJ1-2; v_gene: TRBV29-1; abundance: .
CDR3nt: TGCGCCAGCAGCCTAATGGGGGCCGGGGAGCTGTTTTTT; CDR3aa: CASSLMGAGELFF; d_gene: .; j_gene: TRBJ2-2; v_gene: TRBV4-3; abundance: .
CDR3nt: TGCGCCAGCAGTCAATCAGGTGCCTGCACCGGGGAGCTGTTTTTT; CDR3aa: CASSQSGACTGELFF; d_gene: .; j_gene: TRBJ2-2; v_gene: TRBV23-1; abundance: .
CDR3nt: TGTGCCAGCAGCGCGGGACTAGCGGGACCATACGAGCAGTACTTC; CDR3aa: CASSAGLAGPYEQYF; d_gene: TRBD2; j_gene: TRBJ2-7; v_gene: TRBV7-8; abundance: .
CDR3nt: TGTGCCAGCAGCTTGGGTGCAAGGCCTGGAAACACCATATATTTT; CDR3aa: CASSLGARPGNTIYF; d_gene: .; j_gene: TRBJ1-3; v_gene: TRBV11-3; abundance: .
CDR3nt: TGTGCCAGCAGCGGCAATGAGCAGTTCTTC; CDR3aa: CASSGNEQFF; d_gene: .; j_gene: TRBJ2-1; v_gene: TRBV9; abundance: .
CDR3nt: TGTGCCAGCAGCTTAGCCTCTGCTGTCCCCGAAGCTTTCTTT; CDR3aa: CASSLASAVPEAFF; d_gene: .; j_gene: TRBJ1-1; v_gene: TRBV7-9; abundance: .
CDR3nt: TGCAGCGTCGAATTGGACCGAACGCGGGGCGGTGAAAAACTGTTTTTT; CDR3aa: CSVELDRTRGGEKLFF; d_gene: .; j_gene: TRBJ1-4; v_gene: TRBV29-1; abundance: .
CDR3nt: TGCGCCAGCAGCCAAGATTCAACAGGGTCAGCTGGAGCTTTCTTT; CDR3aa: CASSQDSTGSAGAFF; d_gene: .; j_gene: TRBJ1-1; v_gene: TRBV4-3; abundance: once
CDR3nt: TGTGCCAGCAGCCCGGGACAGTTCATGAACACTGAAGCTTTCTTT; CDR3aa: CASSPGQFMNTEAFF; d_gene: TRBD1; j_gene: TRBJ1-1; v_gene: TRBV9; abundance: .
CDR3nt: TGTGCCACCTCCTCCCGTGAACTAGCGTCCTACGAGCAGTACTTC; CDR3aa: CATSSRELASYEQYF; d_gene: TRBD2; j_gene: TRBJ2-7; v_gene: TRBV6-5; abundance: .
CDR3nt: TGCGCCAGCAGCTTTTCTAGCGGGAAATACAATGAGCAGTTCTTC; CDR3aa: CASSFSSGKYNEQFF; d_gene: TRBD2; j_gene: TRBJ2-1; v_gene: TRBV5-1; abundance: .
CDR3nt: TGTGCCAGCAGCGTAGAAGGTAACAGCGGAAACACCATATATTTT; CDR3aa: CASSVEGNSGNTIYF; d_gene: .; j_gene: TRBJ1-3; v_gene: TRBV9; abundance: .
CDR3nt: TGTGCCAGCAGTGAATGGGGGACAGCCTATGGCTACACCTTC; CDR3aa: CASSEWGTAYGYTF; d_gene: TRBD1; j_gene: TRBJ1-2; v_gene: TRBV25-1; abundance: few
CDR3nt: TGCGCCAGCAGCTTCCCAGTGACTAGCGGGGGTGTATCCTACAATGAGCAGTTCTTC; CDR3aa: CASSFPVTSGGVSYNEQFF; d_gene: TRBD2; j_gene: TRBJ2-1; v_gene: TRBV5-1; abundance: .
CDR3nt: TGTGCCAGCAGCTTAGGGCAGGAAGGGTATGAAGCTTTCTTT; CDR3aa: CASSLGQEGYEAFF; d_gene: .; j_gene: TRBJ1-1; v_gene: TRBV7-9; abundance: .
CDR3nt: TGTGCCAGCAGCGCGCTAGCGGGAGGAGCCTACAATGAGCAGTTCTTC; CDR3aa: CASSALAGGAYNEQFF; d_gene: TRBD2; j_gene: TRBJ2-1; v_gene: TRBV7-3; abundance: .
CDR3nt: TGTGCCAGCAGCTTAGCGCTTATGGGGGGGGATAGCAATCAGCCCCAGCATTTT; CDR3aa: CASSLALMGGDSNQPQHF; d_gene: .; j_gene: TRBJ1-5; v_gene: TRBV7-8; abundance: once
CDR3nt: TGCGCCAGCAGCCAAGATCTAGGGACCCCCTACGAGCAGTACTTC; CDR3aa: CASSQDLGTPYEQYF; d_gene: .; j_gene: TRBJ2-7; v_gene: TRBV4-3; abundance: .
CDR3nt: TGCGCCAGCAGCTTGGAGTGGGAGGGCCGAGGCGAGCAGTACTTC; CDR3aa: CASSLEWEGRGEQYF; d_gene: TRBD2; j_gene: TRBJ2-7; v_gene: TRBV5-1; abundance: .
CDR3nt: TGTGCCACCAGCAGAGGCGATACGCAGTATTTT; CDR3aa: CATSRGDTQYF; d_gene: .; j_gene: TRBJ2-3; v_gene: TRBV15; abundance: .
CDR3nt: TGTGCCAGCAGTTACTCAGAGGGGGCGCCCCGGAATGAGCAGTTCTTC; CDR3aa: CASSYSEGAPRNEQFF; d_gene: TRBD1; j_gene: TRBJ2-1; v_gene: TRBV6-5; abundance: .
CDR3nt: TGCGCCAGCAGTGATGTGGGGCGTTTGTTTTTT; CDR3aa: CASSDVGRLFF; d_gene: .; j_gene: TRBJ1-4; v_gene: TRBV10-2; abundance: .
CDR3nt: TGCGCCAGCAGCTTGGTAGGTTCTGAGCAGTTCTTC; CDR3aa: CASSLVGSEQFF; d_gene: .; j_gene: TRBJ2-1; v_gene: TRBV5-1; abundance: .
CDR3nt: TGTGCCAGCAGCTTAGGAGCCTGGCGGGAGGGCCTATCCTACAATGAGCAGTTCTTC; CDR3aa: CASSLGAWREGLSYNEQFF; d_gene: TRBD2; j_gene: TRBJ2-1; v_gene: TRBV11-2; abundance: once
CDR3nt: TGTGCCAGCAGAAGAGACGGGGAGCTGTTTTTT; CDR3aa: CASRRDGELFF; d_gene: .; j_gene: TRBJ2-2; v_gene: TRBV6-5; abundance: .
CDR3nt: TGTGCCAGCAGTTCCACAGGGGACCAGCCCCAGCATTTT; CDR3aa: CASSSTGDQPQHF; d_gene: TRBD1; j_gene: TRBJ1-5; v_gene: TRBV28; abundance: .
CDR3nt: TGTGCCAGCAGCCCAGACATCTCTGGAAACACCATATATTTT; CDR3aa: CASSPDISGNTIYF; d_gene: .; j_gene: TRBJ1-3; v_gene: TRBV4-2; abundance: .
CDR3nt: TGTGCCAGCAGTTGGCTTGGACAGGTAAATCAGCCCCAGCATTTT; CDR3aa: CASSWLGQVNQPQHF; d_gene: TRBD1; j_gene: TRBJ1-5; v_gene: TRBV27; abundance: .
CDR3nt: TGTGCCAGCAGCGACGGGGACAGGCCCACCTACAATGAGCAGTTCTTC; CDR3aa: CASSDGDRPTYNEQFF; d_gene: TRBD1; j_gene: TRBJ2-1; v_gene: TRBV9; abundance: once
CDR3nt: TGTGCCAGCAGGCTGGAGGGGAGCGGGGCCAACGTCCTGACTTTC; CDR3aa: CASRLEGSGANVLTF; d_gene: .; j_gene: TRBJ2-6; v_gene: TRBV28; abundance: .
CDR3nt: TGTGCCAGTAGCCAAGTGGCGGGCTATAACAATGAGCAGTTCTTC; CDR3aa: CASSQVAGYNNEQFF; d_gene: .; j_gene: TRBJ2-1; v_gene: TRBV19; abundance: .
CDR3nt: TGTGCCAGCAGCCAAGTCCGACAGACGAGTAATGAAAAACTGTTTTTT; CDR3aa: CASSQVRQTSNEKLFF; d_gene: .; j_gene: TRBJ1-4; v_gene: TRBV14; abundance: .
CDR3nt: TGTGCCAGCAGCGTTCGAGGGACTAGCGAGTCTGACGAGCAGTACTTC; CDR3aa: CASSVRGTSESDEQYF; d_gene: TRBD2; j_gene: TRBJ2-7; v_gene: TRBV9; abundance: .
CDR3nt: TGTGCCTGGAGCGTAGGAGGGATCAATGAGCAGTTCTTC; CDR3aa: CAWSVGGINEQFF; d_gene: .; j_gene: TRBJ2-1; v_gene: TRBV30; abundance: .
CDR3nt: TGTGCCAGCAGCTTAGACTCCGGGACAGTTCCCTACGAGCAGTACTTC; CDR3aa: CASSLDSGTVPYEQYF; d_gene: TRBD1; j_gene: TRBJ2-7; v_gene: TRBV7-9; abundance: .